Sequencing of this TCR beta chain was carried out in a study of regulatory T cells in long-lasting Graves disease. As for time point: newly diagnosed GD, antithyroid drugs for less than 3 months. The TCR library was made from RNA that had been extracted from PBMCs in TRIzol. In the case of this clonotype: The target antigen is unknown.

Arm-PCR of CDR3 regions and iRepertoire HTBI primers were used to build TCR beta libraries. Using its own MiXCR run on the multiplex PCR reads, TCRdb lists one record per CDR3 protein. Of fewer than 450,000 distinct CDR3 sequences in the sample, over 12% were seen once. The CDR3 runs 18 residues. Trimming stripped 6 bases from V and 5 bases from J, with 26 bases between. Germline loops: CDR1 MNHNS, CDR2 SASEGT. The study, taken as a whole, reports: Repertoires from persistent disease leaned toward TRBV28, TRBJ1-2 and TRBJ2-5. Whereas 966 public clonotypes were shared by new patients, persistent patients shared more, at under 3,000.

Another study also made use of these data, one on T cells in Graves' hyperthyroidism and ophthalmopathy.

The V call is TRBV6-1, the J call TRBJ2-1, with D possibly TRBD1 on 6 matching bases. This receptor was identified in a woman aged 40 to 50 with Graves disease. Source: peripheral blood mononuclear cells (PBMCs), taken at new diagnosis, from a patient treated with antithyroid drugs. DNA for the CDR3: TGTGCCAGCAGGTCTACACGTCAGGGGCTATTAATGGACAATGAGCAGTTCTTC. It translates to CASRSTRQGLLMDNEQFF.